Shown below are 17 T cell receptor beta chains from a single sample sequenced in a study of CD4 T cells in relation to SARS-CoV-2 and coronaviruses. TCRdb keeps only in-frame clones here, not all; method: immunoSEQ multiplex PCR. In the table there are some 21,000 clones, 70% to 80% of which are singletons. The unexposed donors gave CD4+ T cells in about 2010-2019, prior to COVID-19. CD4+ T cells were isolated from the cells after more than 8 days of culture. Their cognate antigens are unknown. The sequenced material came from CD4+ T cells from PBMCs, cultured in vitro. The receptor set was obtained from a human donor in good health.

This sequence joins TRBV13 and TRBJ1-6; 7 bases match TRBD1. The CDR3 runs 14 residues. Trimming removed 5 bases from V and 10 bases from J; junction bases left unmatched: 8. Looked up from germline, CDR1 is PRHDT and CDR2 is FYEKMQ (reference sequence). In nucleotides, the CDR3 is TGTGCCAGCAGCGCGAGCAGGGGGGCGTCACCCCTCCACTTT. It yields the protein CASSASRGASPLHF. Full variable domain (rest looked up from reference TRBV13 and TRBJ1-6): AAGVIQSPRHLIKEKRETATLKCYPIPRHDTVYWYQQGPGQDPQFLISFYEKMQSDKGSIPDRFSAQQFSDYHSELNMSSLELGDSALYFCASSASRGASPLHFGNGTRLTVT.

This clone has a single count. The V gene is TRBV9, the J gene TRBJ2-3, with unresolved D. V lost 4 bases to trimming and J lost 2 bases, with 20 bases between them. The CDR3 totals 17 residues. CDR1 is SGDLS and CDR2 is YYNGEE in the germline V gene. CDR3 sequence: CASSTADRWVDTDTQYF. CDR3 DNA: TGTGCCAGCAGCACTGCGGACCGCTGGGTGGACACAGATACGCAGTATTTT.

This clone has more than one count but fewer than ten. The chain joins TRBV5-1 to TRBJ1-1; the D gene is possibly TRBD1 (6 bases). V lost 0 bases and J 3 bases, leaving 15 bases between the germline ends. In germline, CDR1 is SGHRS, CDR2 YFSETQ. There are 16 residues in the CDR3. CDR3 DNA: TGCGCCAGCAGCTTGGGAGTAGACAGGCCTTACACTGAAGCTTTCTTT. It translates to CASSLGVDRPYTEAFF.

The CDR3 region has the DNA TGCGCCAGCAGGGAAAATTCGGCCGGGGAGCTGTTTTTT. This gives the protein CASRENSAGELFF. The V gene is TRBV10-1, the J gene TRBJ2-2; D unclear. CDR3 size: 13 residues. V was trimmed by 6 bases and J by 6 bases, leaving 11 bases between them. Germline values: CDR1 WNHNN, CDR2 SYGVQD (reference sequence).

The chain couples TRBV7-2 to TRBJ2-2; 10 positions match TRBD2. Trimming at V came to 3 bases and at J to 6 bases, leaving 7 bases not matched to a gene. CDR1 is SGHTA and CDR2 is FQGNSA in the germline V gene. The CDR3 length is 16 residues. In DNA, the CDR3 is TGTGCCAGCAGCTTCAATCAAGCGGGGGGGCCCGGGGAGCTGTTTTTT. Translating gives CASSFNQAGGPGELFF.

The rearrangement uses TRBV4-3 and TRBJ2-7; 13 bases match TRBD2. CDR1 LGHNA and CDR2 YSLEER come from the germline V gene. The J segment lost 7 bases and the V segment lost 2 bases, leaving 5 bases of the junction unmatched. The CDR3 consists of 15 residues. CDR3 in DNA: TGCGCCAGCAGCCAAATTGGACTAGCGGGAGCAGAGCAGTACTTC. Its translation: CASSQIGLAGAEQYF.

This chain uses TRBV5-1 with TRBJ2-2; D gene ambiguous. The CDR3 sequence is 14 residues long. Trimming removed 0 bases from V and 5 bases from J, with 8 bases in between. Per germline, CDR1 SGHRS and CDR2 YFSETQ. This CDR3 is CASSLGRNTGELFF. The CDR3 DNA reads TGCGCCAGCAGCTTGGGGCGGAATACCGGGGAGCTGTTTTTT.

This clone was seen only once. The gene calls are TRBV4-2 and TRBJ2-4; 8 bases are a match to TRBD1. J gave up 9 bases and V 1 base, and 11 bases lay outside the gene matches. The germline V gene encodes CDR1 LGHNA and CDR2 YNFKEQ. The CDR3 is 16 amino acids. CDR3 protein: CASSQGGTGGVSIQYF. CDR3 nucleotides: TGTGCCAGCAGCCAAGGTGGGACAGGTGGGGTTAGCATTCAGTACTTC.

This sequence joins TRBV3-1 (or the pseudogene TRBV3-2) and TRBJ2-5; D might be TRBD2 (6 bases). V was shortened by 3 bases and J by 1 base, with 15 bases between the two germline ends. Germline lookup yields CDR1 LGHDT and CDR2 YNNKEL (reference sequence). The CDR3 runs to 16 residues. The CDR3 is CASSQDGGAAQETQYF. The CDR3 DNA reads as TGTGCCAGCAGCCAGGACGGCGGGGCGGCCCAAGAGACCCAGTACTTC.

The CDR3 protein is CASSQGGEQYF. The CDR3 nucleotides read TGTGCCAGCAGCCAGGGGGGCGAGCAGTACTTC. The chain has TRBV27 and TRBJ2-7, with D perhaps TRBD1 (7 bases). The CDR3 has 11 residues. The V gene's germline CDR1 is MNHEY and CDR2 SMNVEV (reference sequence). The germline V and J ends were trimmed by 6 bases and 6 bases, with 9 bases remaining between them.

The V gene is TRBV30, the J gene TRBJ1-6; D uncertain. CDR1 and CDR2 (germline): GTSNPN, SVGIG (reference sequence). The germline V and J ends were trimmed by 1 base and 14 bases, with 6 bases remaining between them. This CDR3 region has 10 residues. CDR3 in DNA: TGTGCCTGGAGTGGGGTCACCCTCCACTTT. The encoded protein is CAWSGVTLHF. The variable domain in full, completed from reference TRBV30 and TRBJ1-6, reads SQTIHQWPATLVQPVGSPLSLECTVEGTSNPNLYWYRQAAGRGLQLLFYSVGIGQISSEVPQNLSASRPQDRQFILSSKKLLLSDSGFYLCAWSGVTLHFGNGTRLTVT.

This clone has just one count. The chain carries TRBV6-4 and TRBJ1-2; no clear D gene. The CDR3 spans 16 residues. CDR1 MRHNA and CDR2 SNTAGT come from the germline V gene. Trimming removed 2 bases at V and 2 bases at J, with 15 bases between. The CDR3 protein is CASSDGMLGNNYGYTF. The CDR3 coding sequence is TGTGCCAGCAGTGACGGTATGTTAGGGAACAACTATGGCTACACCTTC.

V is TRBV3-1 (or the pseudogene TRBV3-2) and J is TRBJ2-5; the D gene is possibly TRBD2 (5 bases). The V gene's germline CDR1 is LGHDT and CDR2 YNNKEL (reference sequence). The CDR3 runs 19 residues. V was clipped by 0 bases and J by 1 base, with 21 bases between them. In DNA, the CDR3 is TGTGCCAGCAGCCAAGATTCTGCTTCGGGATGGCCCGCCCAAGAGACCCAGTACTTC. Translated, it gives CASSQDSASGWPAQETQYF.

Here the CDR3 reads CAISDLDRSSYEQYF. The CDR3 DNA reads as TGTGCCATCAGTGATTTGGACCGAAGCTCCTACGAGCAGTACTTC. The V and J genes are TRBV10-3 and TRBJ2-7; D not resolved. V gave up 3 bases and J gave up 0 bases, with 12 bases separating them. The V gene's germline CDR1 is ENHRY and CDR2 SYGVKD. The CDR3 is 15 amino acids.

CDR3 loop: CASSRGTGQETQYF. Written as DNA, the CDR3 is TGTGCCAGTAGTAGAGGGACAGGCCAAGAGACCCAGTACTTC. This rearrangement joins TRBV19 to TRBJ2-5; 8 nucleotides match TRBD1. V gave up 4 bases and J gave up 1 base; unmatched junction bases: 2. The CDR3 is 14 residues long. Per the germline V gene, CDR1 is LNHDA and CDR2 is SQIVND (reference sequence).

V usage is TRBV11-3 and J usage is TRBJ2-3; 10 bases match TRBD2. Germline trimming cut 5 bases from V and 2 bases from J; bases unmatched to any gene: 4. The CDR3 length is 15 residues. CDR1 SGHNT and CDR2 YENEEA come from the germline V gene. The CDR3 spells CASSPLAGDTDTQYF. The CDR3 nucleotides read TGTGCCAGCAGCCCGCTAGCGGGGGACACAGATACGCAGTATTTT.

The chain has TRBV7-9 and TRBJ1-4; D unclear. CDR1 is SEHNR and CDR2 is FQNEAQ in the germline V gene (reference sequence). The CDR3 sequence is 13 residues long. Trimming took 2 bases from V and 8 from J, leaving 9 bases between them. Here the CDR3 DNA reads TGTGCCAGCAGCTTATCCCAGGCAGAAAAACTGTTTTTT. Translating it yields CASSLSQAEKLFF.